Each of the 13 T cell receptor beta chains below was sequenced from the same sample in a study of molecular identifiers for immune sequencing clone quantification. TCRdb called the PCR reads again in MiXCR, with one record for every CDR3 protein. The table records roughly 90,000 distinct CDR3 sequences, approximately 23% of them present only once. Sequencing used naive CD8+ T cells from blood, with Jurkat cell RNA spiked in. The subset denotes: FACS-sorted CD8+CD4-CCR7+CD45RA+ naive T cells. These receptors all come from a human donor in good health. Some libraries in this study had Jurkat cell RNA spiked in.

This clonotype was seen ten or more times. The rearrangement uses TRBV28 and TRBJ2-7, with D uncertain. The length of the CDR3 is 13 residues. Germline V gene sequence: CDR1 MDHEN, CDR2 SYDVKM. V lost 8 bases and J 1 base, leaving 12 bases between the germline ends. The CDR3 region has the DNA TGTGCCAGCTGCAAAGTCGGATCCTACGAGCAGTACTTC. Translated, it gives CASCKVGSYEQYF.

The genes are TRBV20-1 and TRBJ1-2, with a weak D call TRBD1 (6 bases). The ends were cut back, 3 bases at V and 3 bases at J, with 14 bases in the middle. Germline CDR1 DFQATT, CDR2 SNEGSKA (reference sequence). The CDR3 totals 14 residues. DNA of the CDR3: TGCAGTGCTAGTTCCCGACAGGTCCACTATGGCTACACCTTC. Its translation is CSASSRQVHYGYTF.

On this clonotype: Possible read error: a much larger clone is one base away. The chain carries TRBV9 and TRBJ2-6; 7 nucleotides line up with TRBD1. Germline V gene lookup returns CDR1 SGDLS and CDR2 YYNGEE. This CDR3 has 19 amino acids. DNA of the CDR3: TGTGCCAGCAGCGTAGTCCCGGCAGGGGGAATCTCTGGGGCCAACGTCCCGACTTTC. As protein: CASSVVPAGGISGANVPTF.

The CDR3 loop is CASSSTGSYTGELFF. The CDR3 coding sequence is TGTGCCAGCAGTTCGACAGGGTCCTACACCGGGGAGCTGTTTTTT. The gene calls are TRBV28 and TRBJ2-2; TRBD1 matches at 7 bases. The CDR3 spans 15 residues. Unmatched junction bases numbered 5, after V lost 4 bases and J lost 3 bases. CDR1 MDHEN and CDR2 SYDVKM come from the germline V gene.

There are many counts of this clonotype. V is TRBV9 and J is TRBJ2-7; 12 bases fit TRBD1. The CDR3 length is 14 residues. Germline trimming cut 4 bases from V and 7 bases from J; bases unmatched to any gene: 6. Looked up from germline, CDR1 is SGDLS and CDR2 is YYNGEE. Here the CDR3 reads CASSPGTGGGEQYF. DNA of the CDR3: TGTGCCAGCAGCCCGGGGACAGGGGGCGGAGAGCAGTACTTC.

This clonotype was found a few times. The chain joins TRBV4-2 to TRBJ2-3, with 7 bases aligning to TRBD2. Germline CDR1 and CDR2: LGHNA and YNFKEQ. V shed 2 bases, J shed 3 bases, and the junction held 5 bases outside the gene matches. The CDR3 is 15 residues long. The DNA of the CDR3 is TGTGCCAGCAGCCAATCGAGCGGGACGACAGATACGCAGTATTTT. Translation: CASSQSSGTTDTQYF.

Turning to this clonotype: A read error may explain this, as a much larger clone is one base away. This chain links TRBV5-1 with TRBJ2-6, with D maybe TRBD1 (5 bases). The CDR3 is 14 amino acids. Germline CDR1 is SGHRS and CDR2 is YFSETQ. Here the CDR3 reads CASSHVTGANALTF. CDR3 DNA: TGCGCCAGCAGCCATGTAACTGGGGCCAACGCCCTGACTTTC.

This clonotype has at least ten counts. This rearrangement joins TRBV4-2 to TRBJ2-3; 8 bases align to TRBD1. This CDR3 is built from 15 residues. After removal of 4 bases from V and 4 bases from J, the junction contained 7 bases not matched to a gene. Germline CDR1 is LGHNA and CDR2 is YNFKEQ. CDR3 in DNA: TGTGCCAGCAGCCCCTATCTGACAGGGGCAGATACGCAGTATTTT. Encoded protein: CASSPYLTGADTQYF.

A word on this clonotype: Just one base apart from a much larger clone, this may be a read error. The J gene is TRBJ2-7, the V gene TRBV4-2; 7 bases fit TRBD2. Per the germline V gene, CDR1 is LGHNA and CDR2 is YNFKEQ. This CDR3 spans 15 amino acids. Here the CDR3 reads CASNQERGYSYEQYF. CDR3 nucleotide sequence: TGTGCCAGCAACCAAGAGCGGGGATACTCCTACGAGCAGTACTTC.

This clonotype was found many times. This rearrangement joins TRBV7-9 to TRBJ1-1, with 9 bases aligning to TRBD1. This CDR3 is built from 14 residues. Germline-derived CDR1 and CDR2 are SEHNR and FQNEAQ (reference sequence). V was clipped by 4 bases and J by 6 bases; unmatched bases: 6. In DNA, the CDR3 is TGTGCCAGCAGCTCGACAGGGGGTTTCGCTGAAGCTTTCTTT. It specifies CASSSTGGFAEAFF.

This clonotype has just a few counts. The chain employs TRBV5-1 and TRBJ2-1; no definite D call. This CDR3 is built from 10 residues. Deletions cut 2 bases from V and 12 bases from J, with 6 bases between. Germline values: CDR1 SGHRS, CDR2 YFSETQ. In DNA, the CDR3 is TGCGCCAGCAGCTTCGACGGGCAGTTCTTC. Translating gives CASSFDGQFF.

Note on this clonotype: With a far larger clone one base away, a read error is the likely cause. The chain recombines TRBV5-3 with TRBJ2-7; D perhaps matches TRBD2 (5 bases). TRBV5-3 is filed as an ORF, its function uncertain. The CDR3 totals 13 residues. The CDR3 sequence is CASSLGSSCEQYF. CDR3 DNA sequence: TGTGCCAGCAGCTTGGGGAGTTCCTGCGAGCAGTACTTC.

The J gene is TRBJ2-3, the V gene TRBV20-1, with 9 bases lining up with TRBD2. This CDR3 contains 16 residues. The germline gives CDR1 DFQATT, CDR2 SNEGSKA (reference sequence). Trimming at V came to 3 bases and at J to 0 bases, leaving 7 bases not matched to a gene. The CDR3: CSASSSGDISTDTQYF. CDR3 DNA: TGCAGTGCTAGCTCTAGCGGGGATATCAGCACAGATACGCAGTATTTT.